This T cell receptor (beta chain) was profiled in a study of T cells in Graves' hyperthyroidism and ophthalmopathy. Each person with ophthalmopathy scored at least 3 on the Clinical Activity Score, reached NOSPECS grade 4 or higher, and had been ill under 3 months. Out of approximately 10 ml of fresh peripheral blood came the PBMCs. TCR beta CDR3 region amplification was performed from RNA transcripts. HTBI primers were used for first-round RT-PCR of the TCR CDR3. TCRdb re-called the multiplex PCR reads with MiXCR, one entry per CDR3 protein. This sample yields almost 500,000 distinct CDR3 sequences, of which 20% to 25% are seen a single time; 45% to 55% belongs to the top ten. The study, taken as a whole, reports: A 13 V-J model separated ophthalmopathy from stable hyperthyroidism. Appearing also in blood were most of the thyroid clonotypes expanded above 0.001.

Germline loops: CDR1 MDHEN, CDR2 SYDVKM. V was pared by 5 bases and J by 5 bases, with 17 bases between. This CDR3 region has 15 residues. Only a few counts were recorded for this clonotype. Antigen: not known. The chain uses TRBV28 and TRBJ2-3; a possible D gene is TRBD1 (6 bases). This clonotype was sampled from a woman in her 70s with Graves' ophthalmopathy. What was sequenced was blood. CDR3 in DNA: TGTGCCAGCAGTGACGGACAGACGCAGTTAGATACGCAGTATTTT. Translating gives CASSDGQTQLDTQYF.